This T cell receptor (beta chain) was sequenced in a study of T-cell reconstitution after alpha-beta-depleted transplantation in children. Germline lookup yields CDR1 SGHRS and CDR2 YFSETQ. This CDR3 spans 17 amino acids. V lost 3 bases and J lost 2; bases outside the gene matches: 13. TCRbeta library preparation incorporated unique molecular identifiers. TCRdb passed the PCR reads through MiXCR, listing each CDR3 protein once. The sample holds over 150,000 distinct CDR3 sequences; about 15% are singletons and the top ten take around 14%. The specimen was PBMCs from the stem cell graft donor, collected from the stem cell graft. V and J are TRBV5-1 and TRBJ2-7, with 8 positions matching TRBD2. This receptor was identified in a human donor who donated a stem cell graft to a child with acute lymphoblastic leukemia. Written as DNA, the CDR3 is TGCGCCAGCAGCTCGGGATTTGGCGGGAGGAGAACCTACGAGCAGTACTTC. Translating it yields CASSSGFGGRRTYEQYF.